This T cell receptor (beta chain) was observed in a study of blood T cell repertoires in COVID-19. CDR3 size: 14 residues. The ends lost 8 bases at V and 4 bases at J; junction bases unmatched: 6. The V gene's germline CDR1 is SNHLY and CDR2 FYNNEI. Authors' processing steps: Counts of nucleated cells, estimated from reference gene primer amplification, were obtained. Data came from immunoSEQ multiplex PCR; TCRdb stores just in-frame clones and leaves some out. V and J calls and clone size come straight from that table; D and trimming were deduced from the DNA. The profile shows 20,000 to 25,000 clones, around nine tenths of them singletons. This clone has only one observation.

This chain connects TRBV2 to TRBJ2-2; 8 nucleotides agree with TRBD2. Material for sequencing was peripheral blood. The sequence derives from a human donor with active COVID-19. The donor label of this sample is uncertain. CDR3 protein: CASLGLEVTGELFF. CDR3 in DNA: TGTGCCAGCTTGGGACTAGAAGTCACCGGGGAGCTGTTTTTT. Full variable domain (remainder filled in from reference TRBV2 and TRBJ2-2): EPEVTQTPSHQVTQMGQEVILRCVPISNHLYFYWYRQILGQKVEFLVSFYNNEISEKSEIFDDQFSVERPDGSNFTLKIRSTKLEDSAMYFCASLGLEVTGELFFGEGSRLTVL.